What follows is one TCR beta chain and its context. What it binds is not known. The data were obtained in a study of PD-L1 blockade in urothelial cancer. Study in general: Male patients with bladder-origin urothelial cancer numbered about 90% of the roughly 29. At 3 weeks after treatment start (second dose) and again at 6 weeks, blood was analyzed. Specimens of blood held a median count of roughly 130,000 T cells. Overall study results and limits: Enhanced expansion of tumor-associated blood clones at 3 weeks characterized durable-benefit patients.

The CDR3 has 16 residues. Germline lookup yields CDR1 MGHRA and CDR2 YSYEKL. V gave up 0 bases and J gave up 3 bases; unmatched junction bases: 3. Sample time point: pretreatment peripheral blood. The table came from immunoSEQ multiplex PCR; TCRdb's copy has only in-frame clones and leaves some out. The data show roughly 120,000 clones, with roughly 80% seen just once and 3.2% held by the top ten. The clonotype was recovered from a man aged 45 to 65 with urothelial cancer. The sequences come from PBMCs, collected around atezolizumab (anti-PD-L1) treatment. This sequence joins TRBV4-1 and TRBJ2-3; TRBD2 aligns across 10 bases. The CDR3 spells CASSQEGAGGTDTQYF. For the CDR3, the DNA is TGCGCCAGCAGCCAAGAAGGAGCGGGAGGGACAGATACGCAGTATTTT.